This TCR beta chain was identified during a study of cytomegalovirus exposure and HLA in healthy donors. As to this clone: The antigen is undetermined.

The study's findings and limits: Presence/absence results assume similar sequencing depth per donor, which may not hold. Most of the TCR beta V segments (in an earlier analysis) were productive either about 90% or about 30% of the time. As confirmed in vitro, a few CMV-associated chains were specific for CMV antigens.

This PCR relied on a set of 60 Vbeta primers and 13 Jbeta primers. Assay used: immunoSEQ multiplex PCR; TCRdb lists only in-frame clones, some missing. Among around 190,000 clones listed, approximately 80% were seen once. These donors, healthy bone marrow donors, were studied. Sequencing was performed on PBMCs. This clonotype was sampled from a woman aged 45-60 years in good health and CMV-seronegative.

CDR3: CASGGQGLSQETQYF. CDR3 nucleotides: TGTGCCAGCGGGGGACAGGGGTTGTCCCAAGAGACCCAGTACTTC. This sequence joins TRBV2 and TRBJ2-5; TRBD1 agrees at 10 bases. The CDR3 consists of 15 residues. Per the germline V gene, CDR1 is SNHLY and CDR2 is FYNNEI. J lost 1 base, V lost 8 bases, and 7 bases had no gene match.